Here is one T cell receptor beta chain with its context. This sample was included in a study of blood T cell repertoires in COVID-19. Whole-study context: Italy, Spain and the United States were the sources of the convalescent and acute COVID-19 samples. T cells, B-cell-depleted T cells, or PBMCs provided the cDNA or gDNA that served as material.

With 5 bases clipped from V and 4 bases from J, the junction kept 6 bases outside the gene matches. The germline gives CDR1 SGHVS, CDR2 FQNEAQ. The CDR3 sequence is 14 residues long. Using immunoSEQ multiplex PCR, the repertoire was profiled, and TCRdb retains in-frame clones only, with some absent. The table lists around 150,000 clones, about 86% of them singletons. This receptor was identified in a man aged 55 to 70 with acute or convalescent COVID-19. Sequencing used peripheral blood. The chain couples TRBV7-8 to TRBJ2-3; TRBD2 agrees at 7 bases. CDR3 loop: CASSRGLVADTQYF. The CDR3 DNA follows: TGTGCCAGCAGCCGAGGACTAGTTGCAGATACGCAGTATTTT.